The TCR beta chain under discussion was sequenced for a study of blood T cells in healthy people across ages. All donors came from Russia, were Caucasian and healthy, and spanned ages roughly 6 to 100. Through a sample-barcoded 5' primer and a J-beta primer mix, a second PCR was run for roughly 7 to 12 cycles. TCRdb passed the 5' RACE reads through MiXCR, listing each CDR3 protein once. Of about 1.8 million distinct CDR3 sequences in the sample, 49% are singletons; the top ten hold 2.1%. Whole-study findings and limits: Unsorted PBMC material precluded a definitive naive versus antigen-experienced comparison. Getting older went along with TCR beta diversity per million T cells dropping roughly linearly. Diversity was higher, and naive CD4+ cells more numerous, in long-lived donors than in aged donors.

For this clonotype: Antigen specificity is unknown.

The V and J ends lost 2 bases and 7 bases, in that order; junction bases with no gene match: 13. The germline CDR1 and CDR2 sequences are MNHEY and SVGAGI. There are 17 residues in the CDR3. Material for sequencing was blood. The receptor was derived from a woman in her thirties or forties in good health. The chain combines TRBV6-5 with TRBJ2-7; 11 nucleotides align to TRBD1. DNA for the CDR3: TGTGCCAGCAGTTACCTACTGGGACAGGGGGAAGGAAATGAGCAGTACTTC. Translating it yields CASSYLLGQGEGNEQYF.